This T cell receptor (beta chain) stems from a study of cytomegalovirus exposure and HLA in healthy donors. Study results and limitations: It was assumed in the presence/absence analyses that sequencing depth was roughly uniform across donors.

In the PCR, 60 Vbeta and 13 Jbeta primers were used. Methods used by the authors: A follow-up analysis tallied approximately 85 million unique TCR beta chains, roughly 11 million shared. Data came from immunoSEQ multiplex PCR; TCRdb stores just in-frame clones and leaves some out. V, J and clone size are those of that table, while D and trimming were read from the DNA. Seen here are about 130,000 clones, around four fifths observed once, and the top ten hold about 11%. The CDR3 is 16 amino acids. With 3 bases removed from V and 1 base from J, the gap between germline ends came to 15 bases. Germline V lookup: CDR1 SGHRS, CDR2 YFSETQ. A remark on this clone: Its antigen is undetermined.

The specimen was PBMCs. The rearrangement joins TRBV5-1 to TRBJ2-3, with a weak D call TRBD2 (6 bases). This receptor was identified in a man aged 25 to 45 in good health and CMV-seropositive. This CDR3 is CASSSGTGHGTDTQYF. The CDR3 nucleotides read TGCGCCAGCAGCTCCGGGACTGGGCATGGCACAGATACGCAGTATTTT.